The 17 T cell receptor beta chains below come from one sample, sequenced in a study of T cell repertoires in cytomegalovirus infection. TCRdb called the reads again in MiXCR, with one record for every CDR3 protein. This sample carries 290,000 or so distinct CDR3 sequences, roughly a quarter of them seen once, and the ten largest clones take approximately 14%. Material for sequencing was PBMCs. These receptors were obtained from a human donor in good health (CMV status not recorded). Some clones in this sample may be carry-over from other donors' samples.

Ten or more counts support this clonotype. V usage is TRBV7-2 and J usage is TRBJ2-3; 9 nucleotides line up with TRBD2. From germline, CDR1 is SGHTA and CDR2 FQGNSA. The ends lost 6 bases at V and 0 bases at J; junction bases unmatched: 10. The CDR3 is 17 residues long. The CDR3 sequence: CASRPDIAGASTDTQYF. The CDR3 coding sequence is TGTGCCAGCAGACCAGATATAGCGGGAGCCAGCACAGATACGCAGTATTTT.

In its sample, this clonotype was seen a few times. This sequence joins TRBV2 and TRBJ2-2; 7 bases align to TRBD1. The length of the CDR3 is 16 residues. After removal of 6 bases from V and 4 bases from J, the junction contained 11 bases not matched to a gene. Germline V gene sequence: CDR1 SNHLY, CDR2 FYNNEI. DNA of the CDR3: TGTGCCAGCAGCCTCTTGGGACAGCAATCCACCGGGGAGCTGTTTTTT. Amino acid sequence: CASSLLGQQSTGELFF.

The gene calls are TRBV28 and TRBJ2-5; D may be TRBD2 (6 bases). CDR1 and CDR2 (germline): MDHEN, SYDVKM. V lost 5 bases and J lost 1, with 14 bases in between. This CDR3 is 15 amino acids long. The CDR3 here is CASSPVAGTQETQYF. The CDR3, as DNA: TGTGCCAGCAGTCCCGTCGCGGGGACCCAAGAGACCCAGTACTTC. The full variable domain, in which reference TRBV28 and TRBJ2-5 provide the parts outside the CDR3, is DVKVTQSSRYLVKRTGEKVFLECVQDMDHENMFWYRQDPGLGLRLIYFSYDVKMKEKGDIPEGYSVSREKKERFSLILESASTNQTSMYLCASSPVAGTQETQYFGPGTRLLVL.

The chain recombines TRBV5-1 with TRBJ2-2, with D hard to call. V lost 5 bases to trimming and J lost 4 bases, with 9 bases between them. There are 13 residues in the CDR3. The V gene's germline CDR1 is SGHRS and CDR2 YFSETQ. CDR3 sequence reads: CASREEVTGELFF. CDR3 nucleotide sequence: TGCGCCAGCAGAGAGGAAGTCACCGGGGAGCTGTTTTTT. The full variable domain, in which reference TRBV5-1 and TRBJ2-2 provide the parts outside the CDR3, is KAGVTQTPRYLIKTRGQQVTLSCSPISGHRSVSWYQQTPGQGLQFLFEYFSETQRNKGNFPGRFSGRQFSNSRSEMNVSTLELGDSALYLCASREEVTGELFFGEGSRLTVL.

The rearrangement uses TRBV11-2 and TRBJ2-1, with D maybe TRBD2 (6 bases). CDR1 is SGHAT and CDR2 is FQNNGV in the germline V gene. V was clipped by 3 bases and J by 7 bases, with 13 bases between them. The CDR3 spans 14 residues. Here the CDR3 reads CASSLMGRENEQFF. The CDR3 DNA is TGTGCCAGCAGCTTGATGGGTCGGGAGAATGAGCAGTTCTTC.

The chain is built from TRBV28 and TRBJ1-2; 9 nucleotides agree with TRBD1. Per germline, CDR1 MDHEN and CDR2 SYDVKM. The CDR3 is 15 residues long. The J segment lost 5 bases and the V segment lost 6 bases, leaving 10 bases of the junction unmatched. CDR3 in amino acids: CASSELQGASYGYTF. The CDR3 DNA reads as TGTGCCAGCAGCGAACTACAGGGGGCAAGTTATGGCTACACCTTC.

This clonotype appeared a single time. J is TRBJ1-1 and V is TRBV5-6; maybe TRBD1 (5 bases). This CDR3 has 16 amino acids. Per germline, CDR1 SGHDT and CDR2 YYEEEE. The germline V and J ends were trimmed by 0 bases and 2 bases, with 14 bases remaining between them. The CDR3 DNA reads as TGTGCCAGCAGCTTGGAGTCGGATCAGGGAAACACTGAAGCTTTCTTT. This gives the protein CASSLESDQGNTEAFF.

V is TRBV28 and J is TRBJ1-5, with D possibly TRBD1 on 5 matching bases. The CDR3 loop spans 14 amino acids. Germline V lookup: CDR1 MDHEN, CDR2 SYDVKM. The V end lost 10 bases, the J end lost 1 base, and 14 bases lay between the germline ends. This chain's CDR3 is CATLSPGSNQPQHF. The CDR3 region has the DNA TGTGCCACCTTAAGTCCAGGGAGCAATCAGCCCCAGCATTTT.

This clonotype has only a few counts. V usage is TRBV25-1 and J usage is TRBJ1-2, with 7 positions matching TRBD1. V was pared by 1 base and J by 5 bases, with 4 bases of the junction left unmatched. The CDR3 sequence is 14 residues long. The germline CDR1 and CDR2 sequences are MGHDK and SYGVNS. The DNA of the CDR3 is TGTGCCAGCAGTGAATTTGGGACAGAATATGGCTACACCTTC. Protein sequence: CASSEFGTEYGYTF.

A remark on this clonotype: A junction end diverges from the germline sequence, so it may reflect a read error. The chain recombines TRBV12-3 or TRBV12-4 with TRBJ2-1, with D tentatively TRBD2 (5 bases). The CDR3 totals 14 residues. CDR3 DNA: TGTGTCAGCAGTTTCGGGGAGATTAACAATGAGCAGTTCTTC. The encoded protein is CVSSFGEINNEQFF.

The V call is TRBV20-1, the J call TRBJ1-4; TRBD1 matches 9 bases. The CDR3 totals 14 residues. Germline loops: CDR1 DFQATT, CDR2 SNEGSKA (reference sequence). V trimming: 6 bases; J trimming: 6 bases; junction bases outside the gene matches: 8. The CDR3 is CSAPGTGIYEKLFF. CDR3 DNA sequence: TGCAGTGCGCCCGGGACAGGGATTTATGAAAAACTGTTTTTT.

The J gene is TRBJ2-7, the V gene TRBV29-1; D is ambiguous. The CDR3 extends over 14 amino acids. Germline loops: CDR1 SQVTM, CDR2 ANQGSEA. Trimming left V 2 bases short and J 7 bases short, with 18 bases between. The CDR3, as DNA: TGCAGCGTTGAAATGCCCGGACCGACGGGTGAGCAGTACTTC. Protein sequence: CSVEMPGPTGEQYF.

As DNA, the CDR3 is TGTGCCAGCAGCCCCGGGGGAGCGGGGGCCCTAGGGGAGCAGTTCTTC. Translated, it gives CASSPGGAGALGEQFF. This chain links TRBV11-2 with TRBJ2-1; 8 bases line up with TRBD2. The CDR3 runs to 16 residues. The germline V gene encodes CDR1 SGHAT and CDR2 FQNNGV. V gave up 5 bases and J gave up 10 bases; unmatched junction bases: 16. Looking up the rest from reference TRBV11-2 and TRBJ2-1 gives the full variable domain: EAGVAQSPRYKIIEKRQSVAFWCNPISGHATLYWYQQILGQGPKLLIQFQNNGVVDDSQLPKDRFSAERLKGVDSTLKIQPAKLEDSAVYLCASSPGGAGALGEQFFGPGTRLTVL.

CDR3 coding DNA: TGTGCCAGCAGTTCCTCTACCGGGACAGCCTACGAGCAGTACTTC. This encodes CASSSSTGTAYEQYF. The chain combines TRBV27 with TRBJ2-7; 7 nucleotides match TRBD1. CDR3 length equals 15 residues. The V segment lost 4 bases and the J segment 2 bases; nucleotides outside the gene matches: 8. Germline CDR1 MNHEY, CDR2 SMNVEV (reference sequence).

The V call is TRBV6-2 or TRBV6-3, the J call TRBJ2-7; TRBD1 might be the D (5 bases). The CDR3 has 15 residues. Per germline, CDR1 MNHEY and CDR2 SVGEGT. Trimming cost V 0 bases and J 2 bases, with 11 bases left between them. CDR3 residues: CASSYSSDSPYEQYF. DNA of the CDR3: TGTGCCAGCAGTTACTCAAGCGACAGTCCCTACGAGCAGTACTTC.

The CDR3, as DNA: TGTGCCAGCAGCCGAGTTTCGGGACAGGGGGAGGTTGAAGCTTTCTTT. Translation: CASSRVSGQGEVEAFF. This sequence joins TRBV7-6 and TRBJ1-1; 11 bases map to TRBD1. Germline CDR1 and CDR2: SGHVS and FNYEAQ. This CDR3 has 16 amino acids. V shed 5 bases and J 7 bases; nucleotides not matched to a gene: 12.

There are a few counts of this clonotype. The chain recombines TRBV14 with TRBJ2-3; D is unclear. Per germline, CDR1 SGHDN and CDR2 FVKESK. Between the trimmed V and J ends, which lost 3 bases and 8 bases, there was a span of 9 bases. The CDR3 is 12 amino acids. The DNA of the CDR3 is TGTGCCAGCAGCCATGTTCCCGGTACGCAGTATTTT. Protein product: CASSHVPGTQYF.